The source of this TCR beta chain is a study of blood T cell repertoires in COVID-19. On the study more broadly: Sites across the United States, Italy and Spain contributed samples from acute and convalescent COVID-19. Sources were T cells, B-cell-depleted T cells, or PBMCs; the material itself was cDNA or gDNA.

In the authors' workflow: Estimated nucleated cell counts came from reference gene primer amplification. Generated by immunoSEQ multiplex PCR, the TCRdb table keeps only in-frame clones and is missing some. V and J calls and clone size are as listed in that table; D and trimming were resolved from the DNA. The data contain around 140,000 clones, 84% of them singletons. V was cut by 1 base and J by 2 bases, with 8 bases left in between. This CDR3 has 14 residues. Germline V lookup: CDR1 LNHDA, CDR2 SQIVND (reference sequence). The chain carries TRBV19 and TRBJ2-5; D may be TRBD1 (5 bases). Material for sequencing was peripheral blood. This clonotype was sampled from a woman over 75 with acute or convalescent COVID-19. The CDR3 region has the DNA TGTGCCAGTAGTATAGGCCCAGGGCAAGAGACCCAGTACTTC. This translates into CASSIGPGQETQYF.